This TCR beta chain was sequenced during a study of T cell repertoires in cytomegalovirus infection. Study-wide background: CMV epitopes, recently identified HLA-C-restricted and well-studied HLA-B-restricted, were used. The study, taken as a whole, reports: HLA-C-restricted TCR beta clonotypes specific for CMV led the ex vivo response. Cumulated frequencies of public TCR beta families served to identify carriers of CMV plus the relevant HLA.

About this clonotype: The antigen is unknown.

One entry per CDR3 protein results from TCRdb running MiXCR on the reads. The table shows some 320,000 distinct CDR3 sequences, with almost 30% occurring only once. Trimming shortened V by 5 bases and J by 5 bases, and 11 bases separated the two germline ends. Germline V gene data show CDR1 as SGHTA and CDR2 as FQGTGA. This CDR3 region has 13 residues. The chain has TRBV7-3 and TRBJ2-3; D unclear. The source material was cultured PBMCs, sampled from culture after CMV antigen stimulation. The receptor was isolated from a human donor in good health (CMV status not recorded). Some clones in this sample may be carry-over from other donors' samples. The CDR3 DNA sequence: TGTGCCAGCAGCATCCAAATTCAAGATACGCAGTATTTT. This gives the protein CASSIQIQDTQYF.